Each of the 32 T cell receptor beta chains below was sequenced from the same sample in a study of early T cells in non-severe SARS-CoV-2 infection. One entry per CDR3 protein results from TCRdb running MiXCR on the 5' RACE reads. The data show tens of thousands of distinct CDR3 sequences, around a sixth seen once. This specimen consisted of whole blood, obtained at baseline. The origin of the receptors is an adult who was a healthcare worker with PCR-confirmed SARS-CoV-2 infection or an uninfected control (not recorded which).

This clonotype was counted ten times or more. CDR3 sequence reads: CASSQAPQAVETQYF. CDR3 DNA sequence: TGCGCCAGCAGCCAAGCCCCACAGGCAGTTGAGACCCAGTACTTC. The V gene is TRBV4-1, the J gene TRBJ2-5, with D perhaps TRBD1 (5 bases). V dropped 1 base and J dropped 5 bases, with 14 bases sitting between them. Per germline, CDR1 MGHRA and CDR2 YSYEKL. This CDR3 is built from 15 residues.

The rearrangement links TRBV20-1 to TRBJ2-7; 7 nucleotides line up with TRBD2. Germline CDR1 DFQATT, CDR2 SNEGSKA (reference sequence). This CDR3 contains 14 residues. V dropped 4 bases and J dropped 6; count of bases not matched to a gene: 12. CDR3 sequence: CSATMPGRDVEQYF. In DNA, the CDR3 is TGCAGTGCTACCATGCCAGGGAGGGATGTCGAGCAGTACTTC.

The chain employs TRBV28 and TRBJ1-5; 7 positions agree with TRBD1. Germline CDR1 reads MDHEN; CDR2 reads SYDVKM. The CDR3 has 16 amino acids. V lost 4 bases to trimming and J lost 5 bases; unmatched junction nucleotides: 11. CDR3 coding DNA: TGTGCCAGCAGTTCCCTAAGACAGGGAGGTGATCAGCCCCAGCATTTT. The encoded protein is CASSSLRQGGDQPQHF.

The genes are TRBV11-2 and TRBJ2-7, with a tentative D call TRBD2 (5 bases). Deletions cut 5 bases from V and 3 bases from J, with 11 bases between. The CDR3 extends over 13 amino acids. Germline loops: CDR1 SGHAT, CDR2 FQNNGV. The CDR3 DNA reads TGTGCCAGCAGCCCCGGACTCCTCTACGAGCAGTACTTC. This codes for CASSPGLLYEQYF.

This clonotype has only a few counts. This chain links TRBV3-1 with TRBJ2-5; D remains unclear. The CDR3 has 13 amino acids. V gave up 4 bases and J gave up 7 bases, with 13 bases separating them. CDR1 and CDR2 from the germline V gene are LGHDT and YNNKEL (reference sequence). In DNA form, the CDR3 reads TGTGCCAGCAGCCCTGATGTTAGCCTGACCCAGTACTTC. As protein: CASSPDVSLTQYF.

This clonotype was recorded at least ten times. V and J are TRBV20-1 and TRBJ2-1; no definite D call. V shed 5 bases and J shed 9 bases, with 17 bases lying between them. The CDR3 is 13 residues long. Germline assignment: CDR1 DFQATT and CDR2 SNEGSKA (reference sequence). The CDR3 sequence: CSAALTYSSEQFF. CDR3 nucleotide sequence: TGCAGTGCTGCACTTACCTACTCAAGTGAGCAGTTCTTC.

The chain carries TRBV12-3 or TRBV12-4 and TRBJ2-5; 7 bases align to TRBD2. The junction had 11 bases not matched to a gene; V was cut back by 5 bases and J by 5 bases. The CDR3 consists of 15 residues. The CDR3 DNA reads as TGTGCCAGCAGTCCCTTGGGGAGGGCCCCGGAGACCCAGTACTTC. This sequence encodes CASSPLGRAPETQYF.

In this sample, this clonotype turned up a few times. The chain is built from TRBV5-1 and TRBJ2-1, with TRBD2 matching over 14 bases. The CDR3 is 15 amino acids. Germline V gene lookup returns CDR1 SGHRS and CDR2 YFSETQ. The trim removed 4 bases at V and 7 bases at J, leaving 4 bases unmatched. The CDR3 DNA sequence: TGCGCCAGCAGCCGGACTAGCGGGAGGACTAATGAGCAGTTCTTC. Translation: CASSRTSGRTNEQFF.

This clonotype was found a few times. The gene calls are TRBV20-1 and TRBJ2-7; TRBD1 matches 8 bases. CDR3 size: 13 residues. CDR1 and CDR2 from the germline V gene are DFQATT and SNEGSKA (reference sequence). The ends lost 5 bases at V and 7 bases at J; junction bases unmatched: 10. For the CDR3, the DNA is TGCAGTGCTTCCCGGGACAGGCCGCAGGAGCAGTACTTC. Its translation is CSASRDRPQEQYF.

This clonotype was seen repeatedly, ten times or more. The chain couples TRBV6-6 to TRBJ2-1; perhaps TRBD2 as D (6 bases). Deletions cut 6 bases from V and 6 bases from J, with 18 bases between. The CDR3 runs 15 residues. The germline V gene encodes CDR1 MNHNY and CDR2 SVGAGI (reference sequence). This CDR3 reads CASSPRGILSNEQFF. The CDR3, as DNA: TGTGCCAGCAGCCCACGCGGGATATTGAGCAATGAGCAGTTCTTC.

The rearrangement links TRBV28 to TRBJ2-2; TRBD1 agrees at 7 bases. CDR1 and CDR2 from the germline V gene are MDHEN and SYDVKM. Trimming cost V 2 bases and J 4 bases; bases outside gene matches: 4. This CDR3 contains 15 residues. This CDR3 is CASSLGQATTGELFF. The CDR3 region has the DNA TGTGCCAGCAGTTTAGGACAGGCTACCACCGGGGAGCTGTTTTTT.

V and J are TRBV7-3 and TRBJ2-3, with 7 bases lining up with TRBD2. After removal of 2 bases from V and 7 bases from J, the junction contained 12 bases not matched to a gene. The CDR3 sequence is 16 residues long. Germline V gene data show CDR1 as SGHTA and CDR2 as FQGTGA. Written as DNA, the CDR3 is TGTGCCAGCAGCTTATACGGAAATAGCGGGCTCAATACGCAGTATTTT. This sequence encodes CASSLYGNSGLNTQYF.

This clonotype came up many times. CDR3 nucleotides: TGTGCCAGCAGTCCGTTTACAGGAGTACTCTACGAGCAGTACTTC. It translates to CASSPFTGVLYEQYF. The chain links TRBV28 to TRBJ2-7; TRBD1 might be the D (5 bases). Per the germline V gene, CDR1 is MDHEN and CDR2 is SYDVKM. The CDR3 length is 15 residues. V lost 5 bases and J lost 3, with 17 bases in between. The full variable domain, rest sourced from reference TRBV28 and TRBJ2-7, is DVKVTQSSRYLVKRTGEKVFLECVQDMDHENMFWYRQDPGLGLRLIYFSYDVKMKEKGDIPEGYSVSREKKERFSLILESASTNQTSMYLCASSPFTGVLYEQYFGPGTRLTVT.

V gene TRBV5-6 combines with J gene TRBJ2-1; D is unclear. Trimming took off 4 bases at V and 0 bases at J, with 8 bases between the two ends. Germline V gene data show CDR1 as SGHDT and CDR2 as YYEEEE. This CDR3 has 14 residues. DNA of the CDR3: TGTGCCAGCAGCGCCCCGAGCTCCTACAATGAGCAGTTCTTC. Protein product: CASSAPSSYNEQFF.

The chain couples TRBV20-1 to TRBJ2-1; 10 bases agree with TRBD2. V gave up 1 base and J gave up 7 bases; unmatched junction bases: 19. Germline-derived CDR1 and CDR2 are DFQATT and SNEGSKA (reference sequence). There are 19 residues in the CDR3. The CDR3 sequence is CSARGWSSGRINGGNEQFF. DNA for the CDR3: TGCAGTGCTAGAGGATGGTCTAGCGGGAGAATTAACGGGGGGAATGAGCAGTTCTTC.

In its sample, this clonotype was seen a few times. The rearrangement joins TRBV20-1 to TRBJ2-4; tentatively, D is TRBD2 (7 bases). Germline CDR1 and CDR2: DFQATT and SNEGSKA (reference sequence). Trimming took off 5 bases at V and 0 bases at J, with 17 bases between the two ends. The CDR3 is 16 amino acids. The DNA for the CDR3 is TGCAGTGCTCCCCCCGCGGGGGCACAAGCCAAAAACATTCAGTACTTC. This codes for CSAPPAGAQAKNIQYF.

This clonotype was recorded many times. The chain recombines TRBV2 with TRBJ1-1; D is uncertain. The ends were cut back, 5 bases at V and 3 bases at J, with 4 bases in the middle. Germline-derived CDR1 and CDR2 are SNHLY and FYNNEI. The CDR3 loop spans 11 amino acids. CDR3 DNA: TGTGCCAGCAGTAGGGACACTGAAGCTTTCTTT. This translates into CASSRDTEAFF.

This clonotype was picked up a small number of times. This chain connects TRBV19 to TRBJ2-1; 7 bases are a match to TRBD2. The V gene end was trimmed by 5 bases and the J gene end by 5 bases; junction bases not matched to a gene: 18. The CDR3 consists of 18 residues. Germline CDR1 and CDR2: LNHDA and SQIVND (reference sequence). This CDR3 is CASSFGRWAAGSDNEQFF. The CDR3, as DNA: TGTGCCAGTAGTTTCGGGAGGTGGGCCGCAGGGTCAGACAATGAGCAGTTCTTC.

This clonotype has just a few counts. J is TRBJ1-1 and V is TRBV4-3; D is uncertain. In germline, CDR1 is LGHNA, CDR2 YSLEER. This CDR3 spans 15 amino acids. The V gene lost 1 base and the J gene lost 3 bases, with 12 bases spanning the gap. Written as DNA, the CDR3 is TGCGCCAGCAGCCAAGTCTTAGGCCCTGACACTGAAGCTTTCTTT. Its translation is CASSQVLGPDTEAFF.

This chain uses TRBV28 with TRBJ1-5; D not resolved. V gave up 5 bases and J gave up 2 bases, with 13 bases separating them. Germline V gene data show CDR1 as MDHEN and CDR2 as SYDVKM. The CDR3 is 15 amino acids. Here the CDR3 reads CASSPTLLGNQPQHF. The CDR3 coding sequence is TGTGCCAGCAGTCCGACCCTCCTGGGCAATCAGCCCCAGCATTTT.

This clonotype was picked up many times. CDR3 nucleotide sequence: TGTGCCAGCAGATTAGGGACAGGCACTGAAGCTTTCTTT. Translated, it gives CASRLGTGTEAFF. This rearrangement joins TRBV28 to TRBJ1-1; TRBD1 agrees at 8 bases. This CDR3 is 13 amino acids long. Trimming cost V 6 bases and J 4 bases; bases outside gene matches: 4. The germline CDR1 and CDR2 sequences are MDHEN and SYDVKM.

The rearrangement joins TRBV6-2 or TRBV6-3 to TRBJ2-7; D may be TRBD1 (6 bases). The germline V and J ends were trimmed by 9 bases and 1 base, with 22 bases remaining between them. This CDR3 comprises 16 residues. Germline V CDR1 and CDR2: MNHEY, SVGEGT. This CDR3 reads CASSSRWRTASYEQYF. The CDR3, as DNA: TGTGCCAGTTCGAGCAGATGGAGGACAGCTTCCTACGAGCAGTACTTC.

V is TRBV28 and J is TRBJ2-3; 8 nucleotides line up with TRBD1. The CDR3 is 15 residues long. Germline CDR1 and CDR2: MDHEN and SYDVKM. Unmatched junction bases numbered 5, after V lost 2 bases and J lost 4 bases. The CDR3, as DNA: TGTGCCAGCAGTTTACGGACAGGGCTCCCAGATACGCAGTATTTT. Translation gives CASSLRTGLPDTQYF. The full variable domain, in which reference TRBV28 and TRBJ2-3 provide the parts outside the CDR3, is DVKVTQSSRYLVKRTGEKVFLECVQDMDHENMFWYRQDPGLGLRLIYFSYDVKMKEKGDIPEGYSVSREKKERFSLILESASTNQTSMYLCASSLRTGLPDTQYFGPGTRLTVL.

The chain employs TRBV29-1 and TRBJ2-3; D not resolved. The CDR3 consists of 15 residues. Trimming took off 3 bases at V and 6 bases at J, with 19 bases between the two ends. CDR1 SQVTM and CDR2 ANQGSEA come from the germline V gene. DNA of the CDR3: TGCAGCGTTGAGGGTTTGTCTGGGCTGGGGGATACGCAGTATTTT. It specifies CSVEGLSGLGDTQYF.

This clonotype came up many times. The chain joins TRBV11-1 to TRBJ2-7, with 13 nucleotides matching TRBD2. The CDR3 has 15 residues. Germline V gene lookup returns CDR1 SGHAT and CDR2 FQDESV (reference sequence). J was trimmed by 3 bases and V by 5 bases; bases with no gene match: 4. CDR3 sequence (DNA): TGTGCCAGCAGCCCAGGACTAGCGGGAGTCTACGAGCAGTACTTC. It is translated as CASSPGLAGVYEQYF.

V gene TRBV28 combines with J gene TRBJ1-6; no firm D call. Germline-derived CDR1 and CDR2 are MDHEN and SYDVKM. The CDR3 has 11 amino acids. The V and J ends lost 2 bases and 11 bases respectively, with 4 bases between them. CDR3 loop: CASSLTAPLHF. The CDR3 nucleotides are TGTGCCAGCAGTTTAACGGCACCCCTCCACTTT.

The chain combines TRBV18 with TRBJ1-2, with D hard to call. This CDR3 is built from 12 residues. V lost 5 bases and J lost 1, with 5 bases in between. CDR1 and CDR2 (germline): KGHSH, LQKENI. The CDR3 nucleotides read TGTGCCAGCTCATTTAATAACTATGGCTACACCTTC. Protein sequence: CASSFNNYGYTF.

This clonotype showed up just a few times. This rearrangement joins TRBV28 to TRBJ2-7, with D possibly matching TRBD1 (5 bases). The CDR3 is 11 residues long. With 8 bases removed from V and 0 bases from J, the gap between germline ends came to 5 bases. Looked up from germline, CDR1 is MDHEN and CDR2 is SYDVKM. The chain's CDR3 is CASDSSYEQYF. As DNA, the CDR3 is TGTGCCAGCGACAGCTCCTACGAGCAGTACTTC. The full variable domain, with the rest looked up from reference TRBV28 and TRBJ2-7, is DVKVTQSSRYLVKRTGEKVFLECVQDMDHENMFWYRQDPGLGLRLIYFSYDVKMKEKGDIPEGYSVSREKKERFSLILESASTNQTSMYLCASDSSYEQYFGPGTRLTVT.

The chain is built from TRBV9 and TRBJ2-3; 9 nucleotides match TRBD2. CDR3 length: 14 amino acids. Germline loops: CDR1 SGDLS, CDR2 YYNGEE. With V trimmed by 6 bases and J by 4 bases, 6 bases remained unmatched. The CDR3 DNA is TGTGCCAGCACCGCTAGCGGGACACCAGATACGCAGTATTTT. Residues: CASTASGTPDTQYF.

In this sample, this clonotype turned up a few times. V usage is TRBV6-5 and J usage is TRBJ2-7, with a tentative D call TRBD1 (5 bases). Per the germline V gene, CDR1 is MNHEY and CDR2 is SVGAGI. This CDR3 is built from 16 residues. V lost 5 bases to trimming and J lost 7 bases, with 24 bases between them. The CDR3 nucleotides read TGTGCCAGCAGTCCGCAATTCCCAGGGTTGAGATGGGAGCAGTACTTC. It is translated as CASSPQFPGLRWEQYF.

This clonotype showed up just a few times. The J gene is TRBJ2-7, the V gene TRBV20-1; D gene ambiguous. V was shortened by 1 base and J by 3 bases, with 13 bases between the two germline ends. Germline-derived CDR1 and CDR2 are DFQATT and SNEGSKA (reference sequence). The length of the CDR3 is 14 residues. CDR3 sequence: CSARGAPVGYEQYF. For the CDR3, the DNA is TGCAGTGCTAGAGGGGCCCCCGTCGGCTACGAGCAGTACTTC.

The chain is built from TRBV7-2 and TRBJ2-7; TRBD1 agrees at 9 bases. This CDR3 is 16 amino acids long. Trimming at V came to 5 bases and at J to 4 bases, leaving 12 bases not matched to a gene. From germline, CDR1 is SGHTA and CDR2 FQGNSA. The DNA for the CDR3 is TGTGCCAGCAGCCCGCCCCTGACAGGGGGGACGTACGAGCAGTACTTC. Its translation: CASSPPLTGGTYEQYF.